This is a list of T cell receptor beta chains from one sample in a study of immune evolution from preneoplasia to lung adenocarcinoma. Profiled with immunoSEQ multiplex PCR; TCRdb holds only in-frame clones, not every one. The sample has about 6,400 clones, approximately 79% seen once. The sequencing input was FFPE minimally invasive lung adenocarcinoma tissue. The receptor source for this set is a person between 50 and 69 years old with lung adenocarcinoma. Both conserved end residues are part of each CDR3. Fields, in order: D gene, clone size, CDR3 length, J gene, V gene, CDR3 protein, CDR3 DNA. The D gene is left open where the match is weak. Some rows have no size entry. The others give once, few or many, or a class for an expanded clone.

d_gene: TRBD1; abundance: .; len: 15; j_gene: TRBJ1-3; v_gene: TRBV4-2; CDR3aa: CASSQVGTGVDTIYF; CDR3nt: TGTGCCAGCAGCCAAGTGGGGACAGGGGTAGACACCATATATTTT
d_gene: .; abundance: .; len: 12; j_gene: TRBJ1-4; v_gene: TRBV28; CDR3aa: CASSFRESKLFF; CDR3nt: TGTGCCAGCAGTTTCCGCGAGTCAAAACTGTTTTTT
d_gene: .; abundance: .; len: 15; j_gene: TRBJ2-7; v_gene: TRBV5-1; CDR3aa: CASSTTGELAYEQYF; CDR3nt: TGCGCCAGCAGCACGACCGGGGAGTTAGCCTACGAGCAGTACTTC
d_gene: .; abundance: .; len: 15; j_gene: TRBJ2-2; v_gene: TRBV7-6; CDR3aa: CASSPVLAPTGELFF; CDR3nt: TGTGCCAGCAGCCCTGTCCTAGCGCCAACCGGGGAGCTGTTTTTT
d_gene: .; abundance: once; len: 15; j_gene: TRBJ1-2; v_gene: TRBV6-1; CDR3aa: CASSEGSPGNYGYTF; CDR3nt: TGTGCCAGCAGTGAAGGCTCCCCGGGGAACTATGGCTACACCTTC
d_gene: .; abundance: .; len: 11; j_gene: TRBJ2-1; v_gene: TRBV5-6; CDR3aa: CASSLELEQFF; CDR3nt: TGTGCCAGCAGCCTTGAACTTGAGCAGTTCTTC
d_gene: .; abundance: .; len: 13; j_gene: TRBJ2-3; v_gene: TRBV2; CDR3aa: CANSEGSTDTQYF; CDR3nt: TGTGCCAACTCTGAAGGCAGCACAGATACGCAGTATTTT
d_gene: TRBD1; abundance: .; len: 14; j_gene: TRBJ2-7; v_gene: TRBV18; CDR3aa: CASSPQTGVDEQYF; CDR3nt: TGTGCCAGCTCACCGCAGACAGGGGTCGACGAGCAGTACTTC
d_gene: TRBD1; abundance: .; len: 13; j_gene: TRBJ2-7; v_gene: TRBV6-5; CDR3aa: CASSLTGVYEQYF; CDR3nt: TGTGCCAGCAGTTTAACAGGGGTCTACGAGCAGTACTTC
d_gene: .; abundance: .; len: 16; j_gene: TRBJ2-5; v_gene: TRBV14; CDR3aa: CASSQVSKGFAETQYF; CDR3nt: TGTGCCAGCAGCCAAGTCTCAAAGGGATTCGCAGAGACCCAGTACTTC
d_gene: .; abundance: .; len: 13; j_gene: TRBJ2-7; v_gene: TRBV7-8; CDR3aa: CASSRGTSYEQYF; CDR3nt: TGTGCCAGCAGCCGCGGGACTTCCTACGAGCAGTACTTC
d_gene: TRBD1; abundance: .; len: 14; j_gene: TRBJ1-5; v_gene: TRBV4-2; CDR3aa: CASSRDRAGQPQHF; CDR3nt: TGTGCCAGCAGCCGGGACAGGGCCGGTCAGCCCCAGCATTTT
d_gene: TRBD1; abundance: .; len: 13; j_gene: TRBJ1-5; v_gene: TRBV6-1; CDR3aa: CASSPGTVQPQHF; CDR3nt: TGTGCCAGCAGTCCTGGGACAGTCCAGCCCCAGCATTTT
d_gene: .; abundance: .; len: 12; j_gene: TRBJ2-3; v_gene: TRBV7-2; CDR3aa: CASSLLPDTQYF; CDR3nt: TGTGCCAGCAGCTTACTACCAGATACGCAGTATTTT
d_gene: TRBD1; abundance: .; len: 14; j_gene: TRBJ1-5; v_gene: TRBV28; CDR3aa: CASTDRGRNQPQHF; CDR3nt: TGTGCCAGCACTGACAGGGGGCGTAATCAGCCCCAGCATTTT
d_gene: .; abundance: .; len: 16; j_gene: TRBJ1-5; v_gene: TRBV28; CDR3aa: CASSPDPGNSNQPQHF; CDR3nt: TGTGCCAGCAGTCCCGACCCAGGGAATAGCAATCAGCCCCAGCATTTT
d_gene: .; abundance: .; len: 14; j_gene: TRBJ1-1; v_gene: TRBV9; CDR3aa: CASSVGLQNTEAFF; CDR3nt: TGTGCCAGCAGCGTAGGGTTACAGAACACTGAAGCTTTCTTT
d_gene: .; abundance: .; len: 13; j_gene: TRBJ2-7; v_gene: TRBV4-1; CDR3aa: CASSQEYTYEQYF; CDR3nt: TGCGCCAGCAGCCAAGAATATACCTACGAGCAGTACTTC
d_gene: .; abundance: .; len: 14; j_gene: TRBJ1-1; v_gene: TRBV29-1; CDR3aa: CSVGEGSMNTEAFF; CDR3nt: TGCAGCGTTGGAGAGGGCTCTATGAACACTGAAGCTTTCTTT
d_gene: TRBD1; abundance: .; len: 17; j_gene: TRBJ2-3; v_gene: TRBV23-1; CDR3aa: CASNLGQGMEMADTQYF; CDR3nt: TGCGCCAGCAACTTAGGACAGGGGATGGAGATGGCAGATACGCAGTATTTT
d_gene: TRBD1; abundance: few; len: 13; j_gene: TRBJ2-7; v_gene: TRBV6-6; CDR3aa: CASSLTGVYEQYF; CDR3nt: TGTGCCAGCAGTTTAACAGGGGTCTACGAGCAGTACTTC
d_gene: .; abundance: large; len: 14; j_gene: TRBJ2-2; v_gene: TRBV6-1; CDR3aa: CASSASQTSGELFF; CDR3nt: TGTGCCAGCAGTGCTAGCCAGACTAGCGGGGAGCTGTTTTTT
d_gene: .; abundance: few; len: 17; j_gene: TRBJ2-1; v_gene: TRBV28; CDR3aa: CASSLFDLTLTYNEQFF; CDR3nt: TGTGCCAGCAGTTTATTCGATCTCACTCTGACTTACAATGAGCAGTTCTTC
d_gene: TRBD1; abundance: .; len: 14; j_gene: TRBJ1-2; v_gene: TRBV7-9; CDR3aa: CASSWTGVNYGYTF; CDR3nt: TGTGCCAGCAGCTGGACAGGGGTTAACTATGGCTACACCTTC
d_gene: .; abundance: .; len: 13; j_gene: TRBJ1-1; v_gene: TRBV7-2; CDR3aa: CASSSSWVTEAFF; CDR3nt: TGTGCCAGCAGCTCTTCATGGGTTACTGAAGCTTTCTTT
d_gene: .; abundance: .; len: 13; j_gene: TRBJ1-4; v_gene: TRBV29-1; CDR3aa: CSVKTSVGEKLFF; CDR3nt: TGCAGCGTTAAAACATCGGTTGGTGAAAAACTGTTTTTT
d_gene: TRBD2; abundance: .; len: 16; j_gene: TRBJ2-7; v_gene: TRBV7-2; CDR3aa: CASSLGGGLSSHEQYF; CDR3nt: TGTGCCAGCAGCTTAGGCGGGGGGTTAAGCTCCCACGAGCAGTACTTC
d_gene: .; abundance: .; len: 14; j_gene: TRBJ1-1; v_gene: TRBV11-2; CDR3aa: CASSPGGGAGEAFF; CDR3nt: TGTGCCAGTAGCCCTGGGGGAGGGGCGGGCGAAGCTTTCTTT
d_gene: .; abundance: .; len: 15; j_gene: TRBJ2-7; v_gene: TRBV19; CDR3aa: CASSRERGNGYEQYF; CDR3nt: TGTGCCAGTAGTCGGGAAAGGGGAAACGGCTACGAGCAGTACTTC
d_gene: .; abundance: .; len: 14; j_gene: TRBJ1-1; v_gene: TRBV5-4; CDR3aa: CASSLQGMNTEAFF; CDR3nt: TGTGCCAGCAGCTTGCAGGGGATGAACACTGAAGCTTTCTTT
d_gene: TRBD1; abundance: .; len: 14; j_gene: TRBJ1-4; v_gene: TRBV7-9; CDR3aa: CASGSRDRGEKLFF; CDR3nt: TGTGCCAGCGGCTCAAGGGACAGGGGTGAAAAACTGTTTTTT
d_gene: .; abundance: .; len: 13; j_gene: TRBJ1-1; v_gene: TRBV6-5; CDR3aa: CASRRGVNTEAFF; CDR3nt: TGTGCCAGCAGACGCGGGGTGAACACTGAAGCTTTCTTT
d_gene: TRBD2; abundance: .; len: 16; j_gene: TRBJ2-1; v_gene: TRBV9; CDR3aa: CASSVSSGKLYNEQFF; CDR3nt: TGTGCCAGCAGCGTCTCTAGCGGGAAACTCTACAATGAGCAGTTCTTC
d_gene: .; abundance: few; len: 16; j_gene: TRBJ2-2; v_gene: TRBV4-3; CDR3aa: CASSQDFPPYTGELFF; CDR3nt: TGCGCCAGCAGCCAAGATTTCCCGCCTTACACCGGGGAGCTGTTTTTT
d_gene: TRBD1; abundance: .; len: 16; j_gene: TRBJ2-7; v_gene: TRBV7-8; CDR3aa: CASSLSRGLSSYEQYF; CDR3nt: TGTGCCAGCAGCTTAAGTAGGGGGCTTTCTTCCTACGAGCAGTACTTC
d_gene: .; abundance: few; len: 9; j_gene: TRBJ1-2; v_gene: TRBV20-1; CDR3aa: CSARHGYTF; CDR3nt: TGCAGTGCCCGGCACGGCTACACCTTC
d_gene: .; abundance: .; len: 13; j_gene: TRBJ1-5; v_gene: TRBV27; CDR3aa: CASSLGFSWPQHF; CDR3nt: TGTGCCAGCAGTTTAGGATTTAGCTGGCCCCAGCATTTT
d_gene: TRBD1; abundance: .; len: 15; j_gene: TRBJ2-2; v_gene: TRBV18; CDR3aa: CASSPTGVYTGELFF; CDR3nt: TGTGCCAGCTCACCAACAGGGGTTTACACCGGGGAGCTGTTTTTT
d_gene: TRBD1; abundance: .; len: 13; j_gene: TRBJ2-2; v_gene: TRBV29-1; CDR3aa: CSGGQTNTGELFF; CDR3nt: TGCAGCGGGGGACAGACGAACACCGGGGAGCTGTTTTTT
d_gene: TRBD2; abundance: .; len: 16; j_gene: TRBJ2-5; v_gene: TRBV5-4; CDR3aa: CASSPLGGGGAGTQYF; CDR3nt: TGTGCCAGCAGTCCTTTAGGGGGCGGGGGGGCAGGGACCCAGTACTTC
d_gene: .; abundance: .; len: 16; j_gene: TRBJ2-7; v_gene: TRBV7-8; CDR3aa: CASSLRGGQGNYEQYF; CDR3nt: TGTGCCAGCAGCTTAAGGGGGGGTCAGGGCAACTACGAGCAGTACTTC
d_gene: TRBD2; abundance: .; len: 17; j_gene: TRBJ2-1; v_gene: TRBV7-7; CDR3aa: CASSLALAGEEDNEQFF; CDR3nt: TGTGCTAGCAGCTTAGCGTTGGCGGGAGAGGAGGACAATGAGCAGTTCTTC
d_gene: TRBD1; abundance: .; len: 13; j_gene: TRBJ2-1; v_gene: TRBV30; CDR3aa: CAWKPGQYNEQFF; CDR3nt: TGTGCCTGGAAACCGGGACAGTACAATGAGCAGTTCTTC
d_gene: .; abundance: .; len: 12; j_gene: TRBJ2-5; v_gene: TRBV28; CDR3aa: CASSQTRETQYF; CDR3nt: TGTGCCAGCAGTCAGACACGGGAGACCCAGTACTTC
d_gene: .; abundance: .; len: 14; j_gene: TRBJ2-3; v_gene: TRBV2; CDR3aa: CAIRRESGTDTQYF; CDR3nt: TGTGCCATCCGGCGGGAATCCGGAACAGATACGCAGTATTTT
d_gene: TRBD2; abundance: .; len: 14; j_gene: TRBJ2-7; v_gene: TRBV29-1; CDR3aa: CSVDVAGRSYEQYF; CDR3nt: TGCAGCGTGGATGTAGCGGGTAGATCCTACGAGCAGTACTTC
d_gene: .; abundance: few; len: 15; j_gene: TRBJ1-2; v_gene: TRBV4-3; CDR3aa: CASSPSRGSSEGYTF; CDR3nt: TGCGCCAGCAGCCCGTCACGGGGCTCCTCTGAGGGCTACACCTTC